This TCR beta chain is from a study of cytomegalovirus exposure and HLA in healthy donors. The overall study: The same platform as the approximately 730 first-cohort repertoires was used for the 120 validation repertoires, a later analysis reported.

This CDR3 has 14 amino acids. V lost 1 base and J 2 bases, leaving 8 bases between the germline ends. The germline V gene encodes CDR1 SGHTA and CDR2 FQGNSA. This clone was recorded once. Assay: immunoSEQ multiplex PCR; the TCRdb copy retains only in-frame clones and omits some. The sample yields roughly 280,000 clones, just over 85% seen once. The donors were members of the validation cohort comprising about 130 subjects, separate from the roughly 700-subject first cohort. The sequence derives from a woman aged 18-29 years in good health and CMV-seronegative. The V and J genes are TRBV7-2 and TRBJ2-5; D is undetermined. Sequencing was done on a sample of PBMCs. The CDR3 reads CASSLGRQQETQYF. The CDR3 bases are TGTGCCAGCAGCTTAGGGCGGCAGCAAGAGACCCAGTACTTC.